This T cell receptor (beta chain) was sequenced in a study of blood T cell repertoires in COVID-19. Study information: Sites in the United States, Italy and Spain provided acute and convalescent COVID-19 samples. T cells, B-cell-depleted T cells, or PBMCs provided the cDNA or gDNA that served as material.

Under the authors' procedure: Using reference gene primer amplification, nucleated cell counts were estimated. Sequencing used immunoSEQ multiplex PCR; TCRdb keeps in-frame clones, though not all of them. The D gene and trimming were derived from the DNA, and the V and J assignments and clone size from that table. Of approximately 150,000 clones listed, around 84% are singletons. Germline assignment: CDR1 MDHEN and CDR2 SYDVKM. This CDR3 is built from 13 residues. V dropped 6 bases and J dropped 2 bases, with 8 bases sitting between them. The sample taken for sequencing was peripheral blood. The rearrangement uses TRBV28 and TRBJ1-5; D not resolved. The receptor comes from a woman aged 80 or older with acute or convalescent COVID-19. The DNA of the CDR3 is TGTGCCAGCAGGACCGGGGGCAATCAGCCCCAGCATTTT. Protein sequence: CASRTGGNQPQHF.